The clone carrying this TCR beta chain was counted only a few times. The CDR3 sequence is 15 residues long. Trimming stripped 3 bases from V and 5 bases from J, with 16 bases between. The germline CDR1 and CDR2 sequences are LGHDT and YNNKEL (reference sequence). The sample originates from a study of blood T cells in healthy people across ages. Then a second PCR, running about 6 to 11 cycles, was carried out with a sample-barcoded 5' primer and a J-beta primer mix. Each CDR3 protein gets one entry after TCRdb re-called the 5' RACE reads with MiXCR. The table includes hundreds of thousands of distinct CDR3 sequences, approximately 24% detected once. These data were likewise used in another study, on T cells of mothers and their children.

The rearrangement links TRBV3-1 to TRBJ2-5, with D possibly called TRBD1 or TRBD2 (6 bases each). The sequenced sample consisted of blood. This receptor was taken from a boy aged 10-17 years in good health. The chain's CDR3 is CASSHKGGEWETQYF. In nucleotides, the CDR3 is TGTGCCAGCAGCCACAAGGGGGGAGAGTGGGAGACCCAGTACTTC.